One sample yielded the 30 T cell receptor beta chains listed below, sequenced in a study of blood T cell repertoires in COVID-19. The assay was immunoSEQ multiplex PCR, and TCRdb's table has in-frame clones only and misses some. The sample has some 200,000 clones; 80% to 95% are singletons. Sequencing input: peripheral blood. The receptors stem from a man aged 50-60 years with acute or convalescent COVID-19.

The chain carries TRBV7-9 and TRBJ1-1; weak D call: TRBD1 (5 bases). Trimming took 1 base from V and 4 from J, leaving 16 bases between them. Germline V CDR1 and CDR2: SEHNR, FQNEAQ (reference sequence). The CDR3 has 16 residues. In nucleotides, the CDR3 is TGTGCCAGCAGCTTAGTGTCTAGGCTAAGGGGCACTGAAGCTTTCTTT. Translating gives CASSLVSRLRGTEAFF.

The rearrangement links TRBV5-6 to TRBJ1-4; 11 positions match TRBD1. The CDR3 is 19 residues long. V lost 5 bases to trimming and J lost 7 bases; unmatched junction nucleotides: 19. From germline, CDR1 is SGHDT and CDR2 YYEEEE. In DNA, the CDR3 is TGTGCCAGCAGTCCCTCGGGGGACAGGGGGACGAACTGGGGTGAAAAACTGTTTTTT. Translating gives CASSPSGDRGTNWGEKLFF.

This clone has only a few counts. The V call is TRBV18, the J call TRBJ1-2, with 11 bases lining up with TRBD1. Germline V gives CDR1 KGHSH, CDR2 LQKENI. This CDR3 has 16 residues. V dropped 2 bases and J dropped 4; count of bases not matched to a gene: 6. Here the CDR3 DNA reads TGTGCCAGCTCACCAGGACAGGGGGCCGACGCCTATGGCTACACCTTC. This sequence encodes CASSPGQGADAYGYTF.

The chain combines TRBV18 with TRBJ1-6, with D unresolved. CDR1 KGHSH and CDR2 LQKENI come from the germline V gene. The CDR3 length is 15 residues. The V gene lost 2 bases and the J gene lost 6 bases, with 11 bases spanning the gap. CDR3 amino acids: CASSPRETLNSPLHF. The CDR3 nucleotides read TGTGCCAGCTCACCAAGGGAGACTCTTAATTCACCCCTCCACTTT.

DNA for the CDR3: TGTGCCACCAGCAGAGGAGCGGGAAATCCCTATAATTCACCCCTCCACTTT. This encodes CATSRGAGNPYNSPLHF. The V and J genes are TRBV15 and TRBJ1-6; D gene unclear. Per the germline V gene, CDR1 is LNHNV and CDR2 is YYDKDF (reference sequence). The CDR3 runs to 17 residues. Deletions cut 1 base from V and 2 bases from J, with 12 bases between.

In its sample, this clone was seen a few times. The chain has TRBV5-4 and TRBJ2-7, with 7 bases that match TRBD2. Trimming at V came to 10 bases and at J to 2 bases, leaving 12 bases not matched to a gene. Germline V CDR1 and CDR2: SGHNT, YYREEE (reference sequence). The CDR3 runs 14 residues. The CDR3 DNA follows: TGTGCCGGACGCAGGGCGGGAGAGCCCTACGAGCAGTACTTC. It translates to CAGRRAGEPYEQYF. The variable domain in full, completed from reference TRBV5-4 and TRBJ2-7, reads ETGVTQSPTHLIKTRGQQVTLRCSSQSGHNTVSWYQQALGQGPQFIFQYYREEENGRGNFPPRFSGLQFPNYSSELNVNALELDDSALYLCAGRRAGEPYEQYFGPGTRLTVT.

The chain's CDR3 is CASNRQPSSGNTIYF. For the CDR3, the DNA is TGTGCCAGCAACAGACAGCCGTCCTCTGGAAACACCATATATTTT. This chain uses TRBV5-5 with TRBJ1-3, with D tentatively TRBD1 (5 bases). The CDR3 runs 15 residues. Deletions cut 6 bases from V and 0 bases from J, with 13 bases between. CDR1 and CDR2 (germline): SGHKS, YYEKEE (reference sequence).

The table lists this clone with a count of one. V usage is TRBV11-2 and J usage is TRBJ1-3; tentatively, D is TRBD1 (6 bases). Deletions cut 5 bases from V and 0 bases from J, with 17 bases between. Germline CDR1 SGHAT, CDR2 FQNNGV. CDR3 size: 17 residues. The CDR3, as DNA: TGTGCCAGCAGCCCAACAGGGACCCCGAGCTCTGGAAACACCATATATTTT. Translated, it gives CASSPTGTPSSGNTIYF.

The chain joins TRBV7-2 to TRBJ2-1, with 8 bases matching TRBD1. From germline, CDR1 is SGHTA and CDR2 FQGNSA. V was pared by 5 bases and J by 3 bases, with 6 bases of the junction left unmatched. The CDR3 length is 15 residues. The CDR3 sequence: CASSAQGDSYNEQFF. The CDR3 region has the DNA TGTGCCAGCAGCGCACAGGGGGACAGCTACAATGAGCAGTTCTTC.

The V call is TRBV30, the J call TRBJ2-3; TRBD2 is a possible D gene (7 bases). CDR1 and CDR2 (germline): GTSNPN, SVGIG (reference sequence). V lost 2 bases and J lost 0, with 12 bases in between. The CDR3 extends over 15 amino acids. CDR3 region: CAWSRRGLSTDTQYF. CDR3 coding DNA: TGTGCCTGGAGTAGGCGGGGGCTAAGCACAGATACGCAGTATTTT.

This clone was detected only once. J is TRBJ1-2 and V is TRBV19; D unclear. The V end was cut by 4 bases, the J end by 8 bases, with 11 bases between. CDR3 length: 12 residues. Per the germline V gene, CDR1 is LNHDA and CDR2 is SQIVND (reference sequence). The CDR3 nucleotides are TGTGCCAGTAGTAATAACGCGGGGGGCTACACCTTC. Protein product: CASSNNAGGYTF.

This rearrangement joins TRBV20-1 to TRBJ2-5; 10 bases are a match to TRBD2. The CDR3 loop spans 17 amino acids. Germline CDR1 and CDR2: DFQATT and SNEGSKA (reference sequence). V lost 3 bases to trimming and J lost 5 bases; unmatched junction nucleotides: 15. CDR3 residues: CSASRHLAGAAPETQYF. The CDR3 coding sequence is TGCAGTGCTAGTCGACATCTAGCGGGGGCAGCCCCGGAGACCCAGTACTTC.

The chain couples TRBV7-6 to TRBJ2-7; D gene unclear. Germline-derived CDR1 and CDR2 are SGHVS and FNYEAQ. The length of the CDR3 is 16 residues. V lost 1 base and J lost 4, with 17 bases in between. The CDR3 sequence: CASSLGRPILGYEQYF. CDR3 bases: TGTGCCAGCAGCTTAGGTCGGCCCATCCTCGGGTACGAGCAGTACTTC.

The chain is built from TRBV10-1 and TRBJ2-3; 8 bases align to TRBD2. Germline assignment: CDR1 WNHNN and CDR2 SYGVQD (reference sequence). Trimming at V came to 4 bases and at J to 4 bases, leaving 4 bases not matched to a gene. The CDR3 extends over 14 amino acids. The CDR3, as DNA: TGCGCCAGCAGTGTCAGCGGGAGTGCAGATACGCAGTATTTT. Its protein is CASSVSGSADTQYF.

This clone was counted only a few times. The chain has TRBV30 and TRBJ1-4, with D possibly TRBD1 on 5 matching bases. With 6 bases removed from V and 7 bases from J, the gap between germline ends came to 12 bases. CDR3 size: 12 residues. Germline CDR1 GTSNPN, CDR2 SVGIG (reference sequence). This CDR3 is CACALGGEKLFF. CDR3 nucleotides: TGTGCCTGTGCTTTGGGGGGTGAAAAACTGTTTTTT.

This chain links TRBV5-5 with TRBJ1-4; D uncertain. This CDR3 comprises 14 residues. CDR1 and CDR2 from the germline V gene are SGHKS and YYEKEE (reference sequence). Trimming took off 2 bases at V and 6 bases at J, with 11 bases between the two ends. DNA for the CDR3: TGTGCCAGCAGCTTTTCCCGTTCGGATGAAAAACTGTTTTTT. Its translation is CASSFSRSDEKLFF.

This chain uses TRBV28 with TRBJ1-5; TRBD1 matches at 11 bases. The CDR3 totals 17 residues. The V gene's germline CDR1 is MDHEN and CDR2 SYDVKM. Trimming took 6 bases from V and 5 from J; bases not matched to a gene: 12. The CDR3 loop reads CASRRRDRGVGDQPQHF. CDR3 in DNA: TGTGCCAGCAGGAGAAGGGACAGGGGGGTTGGAGATCAGCCCCAGCATTTT.

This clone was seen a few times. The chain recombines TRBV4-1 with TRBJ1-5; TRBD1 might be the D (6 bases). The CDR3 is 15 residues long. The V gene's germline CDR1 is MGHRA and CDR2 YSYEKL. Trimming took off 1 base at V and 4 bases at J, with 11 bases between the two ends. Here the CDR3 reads CASSQGDTPNQPQHF. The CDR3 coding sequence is TGCGCCAGCAGCCAAGGGGACACCCCGAATCAGCCCCAGCATTTT.

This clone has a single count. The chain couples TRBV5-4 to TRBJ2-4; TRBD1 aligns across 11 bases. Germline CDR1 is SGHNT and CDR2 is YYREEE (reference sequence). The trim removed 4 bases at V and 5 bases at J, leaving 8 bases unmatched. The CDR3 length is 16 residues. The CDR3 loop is CASSPRDRGRENIQYF. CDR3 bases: TGTGCCAGCAGCCCCCGGGACAGGGGGAGGGAAAACATTCAGTACTTC.

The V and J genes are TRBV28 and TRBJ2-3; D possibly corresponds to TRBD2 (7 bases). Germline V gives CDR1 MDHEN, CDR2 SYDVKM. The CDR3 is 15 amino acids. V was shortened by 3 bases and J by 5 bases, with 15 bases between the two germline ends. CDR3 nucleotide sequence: TGTGCCAGCAGTTTTGGGGGGGCAGGAGGAGATACGCAGTATTTT. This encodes CASSFGGAGGDTQYF.

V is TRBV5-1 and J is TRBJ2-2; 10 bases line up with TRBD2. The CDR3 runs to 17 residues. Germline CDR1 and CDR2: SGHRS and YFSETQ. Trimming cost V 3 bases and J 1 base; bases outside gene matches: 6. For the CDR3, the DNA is TGCGCCAGCAGCTCCGGGAGCGGGGGGGTGAACACCGGGGAGCTGTTTTTT. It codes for CASSSGSGGVNTGELFF.

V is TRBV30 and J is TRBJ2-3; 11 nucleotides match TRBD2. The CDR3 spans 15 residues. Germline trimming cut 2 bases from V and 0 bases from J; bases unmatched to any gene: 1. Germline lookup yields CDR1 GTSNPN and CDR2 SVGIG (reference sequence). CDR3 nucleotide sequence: TGTGCCTGGAGTCGGACTAGCGGGAGCACAGATACGCAGTATTTT. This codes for CAWSRTSGSTDTQYF.

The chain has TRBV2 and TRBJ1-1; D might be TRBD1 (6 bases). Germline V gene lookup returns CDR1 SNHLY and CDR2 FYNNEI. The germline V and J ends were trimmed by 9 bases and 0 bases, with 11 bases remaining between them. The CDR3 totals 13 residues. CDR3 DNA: TGTGCCAGTGCGACAGGAGTGAACACTGAAGCTTTCTTT. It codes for CASATGVNTEAFF.

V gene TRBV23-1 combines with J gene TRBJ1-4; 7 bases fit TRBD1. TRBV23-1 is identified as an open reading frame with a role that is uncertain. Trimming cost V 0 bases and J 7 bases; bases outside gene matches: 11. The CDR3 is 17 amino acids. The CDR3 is CASSQSIGTAMGEKLFF. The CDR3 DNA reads TGCGCCAGCAGTCAATCGATTGGGACAGCAATGGGTGAAAAACTGTTTTTT.

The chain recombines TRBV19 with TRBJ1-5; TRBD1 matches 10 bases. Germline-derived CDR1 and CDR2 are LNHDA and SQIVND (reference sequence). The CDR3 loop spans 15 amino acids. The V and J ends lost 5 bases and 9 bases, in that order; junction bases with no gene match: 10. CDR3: CASSPGQGWWGPQHF. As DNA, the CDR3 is TGTGCCAGTAGTCCGGGACAGGGGTGGTGGGGGCCCCAGCATTTT.

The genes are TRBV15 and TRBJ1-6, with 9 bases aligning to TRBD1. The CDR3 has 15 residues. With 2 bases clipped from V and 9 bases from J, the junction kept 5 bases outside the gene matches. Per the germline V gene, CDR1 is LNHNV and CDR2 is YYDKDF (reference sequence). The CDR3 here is CATSRTDRGFSPLHF. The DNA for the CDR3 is TGTGCCACCAGCAGAACCGACAGGGGGTTTTCACCCCTCCACTTT.

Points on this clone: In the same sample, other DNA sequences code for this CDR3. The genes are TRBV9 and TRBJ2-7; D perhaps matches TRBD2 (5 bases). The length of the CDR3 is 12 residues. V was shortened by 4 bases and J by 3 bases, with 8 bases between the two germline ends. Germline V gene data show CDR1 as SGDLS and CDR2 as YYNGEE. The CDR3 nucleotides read TGTGCCAGCAGCACCGGAGGCTACGAGCAGTACTTC. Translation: CASSTGGYEQYF.

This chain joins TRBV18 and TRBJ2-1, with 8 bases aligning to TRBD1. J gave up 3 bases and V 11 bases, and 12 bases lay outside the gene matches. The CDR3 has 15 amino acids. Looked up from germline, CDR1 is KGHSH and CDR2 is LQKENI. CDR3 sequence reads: CAAGQGMTRYNEQFF. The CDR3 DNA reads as TGTGCCGCCGGACAGGGAATGACTCGCTACAATGAGCAGTTCTTC.

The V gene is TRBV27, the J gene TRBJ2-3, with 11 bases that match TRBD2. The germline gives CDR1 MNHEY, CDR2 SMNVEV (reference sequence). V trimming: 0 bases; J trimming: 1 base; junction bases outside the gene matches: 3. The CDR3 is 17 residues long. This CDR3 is CASSLSTGLAGTDTQYF. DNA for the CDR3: TGTGCCAGCAGTTTATCGACGGGACTAGCGGGCACAGATACGCAGTATTTT.

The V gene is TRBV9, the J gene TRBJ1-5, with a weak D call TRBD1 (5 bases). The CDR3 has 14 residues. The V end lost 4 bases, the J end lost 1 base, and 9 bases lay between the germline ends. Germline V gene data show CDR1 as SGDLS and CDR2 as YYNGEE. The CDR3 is CASSQGGSNQPQHF. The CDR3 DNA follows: TGTGCCAGCAGCCAGGGAGGGAGCAATCAGCCCCAGCATTTT. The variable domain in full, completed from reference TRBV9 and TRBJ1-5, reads DSGVTQTPKHLITATGQRVTLRCSPRSGDLSVYWYQQSLDQGLQFLIQYYNGEERAKGNILERFSAQQFPDLHSELNLSSLELGDSALYFCASSQGGSNQPQHFGDGTRLSIL.